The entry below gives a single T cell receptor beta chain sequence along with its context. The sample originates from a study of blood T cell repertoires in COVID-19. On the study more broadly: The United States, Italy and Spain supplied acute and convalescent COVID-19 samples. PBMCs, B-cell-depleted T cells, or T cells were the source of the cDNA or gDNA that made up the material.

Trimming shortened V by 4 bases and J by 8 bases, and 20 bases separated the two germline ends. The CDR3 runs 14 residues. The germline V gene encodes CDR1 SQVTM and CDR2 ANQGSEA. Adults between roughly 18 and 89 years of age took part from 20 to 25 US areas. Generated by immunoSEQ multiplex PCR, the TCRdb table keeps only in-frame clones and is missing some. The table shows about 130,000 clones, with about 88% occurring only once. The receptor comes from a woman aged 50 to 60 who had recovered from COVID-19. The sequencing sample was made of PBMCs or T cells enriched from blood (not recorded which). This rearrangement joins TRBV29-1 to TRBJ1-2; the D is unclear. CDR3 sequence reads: CSVVGFGGRGGYTF. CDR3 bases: TGCAGCGTTGTTGGGTTCGGAGGGCGGGGAGGCTACACCTTC.